One and the same sample provided the 15 T cell receptor beta chains below, sequenced in a study of T cells in Graves' hyperthyroidism and ophthalmopathy. Template material for amplifying TCR beta CDR3 regions consisted of RNA transcripts. HTBI primers drove first-round RT-PCR of the TCR CDR3. MiXCR, applied by TCRdb to the multiplex PCR reads, yields one record per CDR3 protein. The data contain more than 650,000 distinct CDR3 sequences, 14% of them singletons. Sequencing was carried out using blood. These TCRs come from a woman younger than 35 with Graves' hyperthyroidism.

A word on this clonotype: Given a much more abundant clone one base away, this may be a read error. The chain has TRBV3-1 and TRBJ1-1, with unresolved D. The germline gives CDR1 LGHDT, CDR2 YNNKEL (reference sequence). This CDR3 is 17 amino acids long. CDR3 region: CANSQVFVRARNTEAFF. DNA for the CDR3: TGTGCCAACAGCCAAGTTTTTGTTAGGGCTCGGAACACTGAAGCTTTCTTT. The variable domain in full, completed from reference TRBV3-1 and TRBJ1-1, reads DTAVSQTPKYLVTQMGNDKSIKCEQNLGHDTMYWYKQDSKKFLKIMFSYNNKELIINETVPNRFSPKSPDKAHLNLHINSLELGDSAVYFCANSQVFVRARNTEAFFGQGTRLTVV.

In its sample, this clonotype was seen many times. The V call is TRBV15, the J call TRBJ2-5, with TRBD2 matching 8 bases. CDR3 length: 15 residues. Germline-derived CDR1 and CDR2 are LNHNV and YYDKDF (reference sequence). V trimming: 5 bases; J trimming: 1 base; junction bases outside the gene matches: 6. The CDR3 here is CATSPRAGGQETQYF. Written as DNA, the CDR3 is TGTGCCACCAGCCCGAGGGCGGGGGGCCAAGAGACCCAGTACTTC.

This clonotype was seen a handful of times. CDR3 in amino acids: CANRTDNYEQYF. The CDR3 coding sequence is TGTGCCAATAGGACTGATAACTACGAGCAGTACTTC. The V gene is TRBV19, the J gene TRBJ2-7, with a possible D match to TRBD2 (5 bases). The CDR3 length is 12 residues. The V end was cut by 10 bases, the J end by 3 bases, with 13 bases between. Germline V gene sequence: CDR1 LNHDA, CDR2 SQIVND (reference sequence).

This rearrangement joins TRBV19 to TRBJ1-5; unclear D gene. The germline V gene encodes CDR1 LNHDA and CDR2 SQIVND (reference sequence). The CDR3 contains 11 residues. V lost 5 bases to trimming and J lost 9 bases, with 8 bases between them. DNA for the CDR3: TGTGCCAGTAGTGTGGGTGGGCCCCAGCATTTT. Amino acid sequence: CASSVGGPQHF.

The chain couples TRBV4-2 to TRBJ2-2, with TRBD2 identical over 9 bases. The germline gives CDR1 LGHNA, CDR2 YNFKEQ. This CDR3 contains 16 residues. With V trimmed by 3 bases and J by 5 bases, 7 bases remained unmatched. CDR3 nucleotides: TGTGCCAGCAGCCACCCAGCGGGAGGTGGAACCGGGGAGCTGTTTTTT. Translated: CASSHPAGGGTGELFF.

The chain has TRBV19 and TRBJ1-5; 10 bases line up with TRBD1. The V gene end was trimmed by 4 bases and the J gene end by 1 base; junction bases not matched to a gene: 13. The germline CDR1 and CDR2 sequences are LNHDA and SQIVND (reference sequence). CDR3 length: 19 residues. The CDR3 loop reads CASSTKYSGTGVSNQPQHF. In nucleotides, the CDR3 is TGTGCCAGTAGTACAAAGTACTCCGGGACAGGGGTGAGCAATCAGCCCCAGCATTTT.

To note about this clonotype: This sequence may be a read error, since a much larger clone differs from it by one base. The genes are TRBV5-1 and TRBJ1-2; 7 nucleotides agree with TRBD1. The V segment lost 4 bases and the J segment 7 bases; nucleotides outside the gene matches: 4. Looked up from germline, CDR1 is SGHRS and CDR2 is YFSETQ. This CDR3 is 12 amino acids long. The CDR3 DNA is TGCGCCAGCAGCCCGGGACAGAGTGGCTACACCTTC. This codes for CASSPGQSGYTF.

V gene TRBV20-1 combines with J gene TRBJ1-4, with unresolved D. CDR3 length: 14 amino acids. Per germline, CDR1 DFQATT and CDR2 SNEGSKA (reference sequence). The CDR3 loop reads CSANPGGTNEKLFF. CDR3 in DNA: TGCAGCGCCAACCCGGGAGGGACTAATGAAAAACTGTTTTTT.

This clonotype was seen ten or more times. This rearrangement joins TRBV11-1 to TRBJ2-7, with D tentatively TRBD2 (5 bases). CDR3 length: 15 residues. V lost 3 bases, J lost 0 bases, and 12 bases lay in between. Germline CDR1 and CDR2: SGHAT and FQDESV (reference sequence). DNA for the CDR3: TGTGCCAGCAGCTTGGGCAGCGGAGTCTCCTACGAGCAGTACTTC. As protein: CASSLGSGVSYEQYF.

V gene TRBV5-1 combines with J gene TRBJ2-7; D may be TRBD2 (6 bases). This CDR3 region has 22 residues. Trimming took off 4 bases at V and 4 bases at J, with 39 bases between the two ends. Germline V gene data show CDR1 as SGHRS and CDR2 as YFSETQ. The CDR3 loop reads CASSGRSLGSLGGLYGFYEQYF. CDR3 bases: TGCGCCAGCAGCGGAAGGAGTTTGGGCTCCCTCGGAGGGTTGTATGGGTTTTACGAGCAGTACTTC.

This clonotype was observed at least ten times. CDR3 amino acids: CASSSLGGNEQFF. CDR3 coding DNA: TGTGCCAGCAGTTCTCTAGGTGGCAATGAGCAGTTCTTC. V gene TRBV12-3 or TRBV12-4 combines with J gene TRBJ2-1; D ambiguous. V dropped 4 bases and J dropped 6 bases, with 10 bases sitting between them. The length of the CDR3 is 13 residues.

This clonotype has a handful of counts. The rearrangement joins TRBV5-8 to TRBJ1-2; 8 nucleotides match TRBD1. Germline values: CDR1 SGHTS, CDR2 YDEGEE. The J segment lost 4 bases and the V segment lost 4 bases, leaving 6 bases of the junction unmatched. The CDR3 sequence is 14 residues long. The CDR3 DNA follows: TGTGCCAGCAGCGTGGACAGGGCCCCCTATGGCTACACCTTC. The encoded protein is CASSVDRAPYGYTF.

Ten or more counts support this clonotype. V gene TRBV7-8 combines with J gene TRBJ1-6; TRBD1 matches 8 bases. The germline gives CDR1 SGHVS, CDR2 FQNEAQ. The ends lost 1 base at V and 7 bases at J; junction bases unmatched: 6. The CDR3 is 16 residues long. This CDR3 reads CASSLVTGQGNSPLHF. DNA of the CDR3: TGTGCCAGCAGCTTAGTGACCGGACAGGGAAATTCACCCCTCCACTTT.

To note about this clonotype: A single base separates this from a much larger clone, so it may be a read error. J is TRBJ1-4 and V is TRBV5-1, with a possible D match to TRBD1 (6 bases). This CDR3 region has 13 residues. Between the trimmed V and J ends, which lost 6 bases and 8 bases, there was a span of 14 bases. Germline values: CDR1 SGHRS, CDR2 YFSETQ. The CDR3 DNA reads as TGCGCCAGCACCATACAGGGAGGCGAAAAACTGTTTTTT. Encoded protein: CASTIQGGEKLFF.

The chain couples TRBV18 to TRBJ1-3, with D unresolved. The CDR3 covers 15 residues. The ends were cut back, 6 bases at V and 0 bases at J, with 12 bases in the middle. The germline CDR1 and CDR2 sequences are KGHSH and LQKENI. The CDR3 DNA reads TGTGCCAGCTCCCTTACAACGTCCTCTGGAAACACCATATATTTT. The encoded protein is CASSLTTSSGNTIYF.